This TCR beta chain derives from a study of siplizumab effects on memory and regulatory T cells. V was shortened by 4 bases and J by 5 bases, with 12 bases between the two germline ends. The CDR3 is 13 residues long. CDR1 SGHDT and CDR2 YYEEEE come from the germline V gene. Generated by immunoSEQ multiplex PCR, the TCRdb table keeps only in-frame clones and is missing some. The sample yields over 100,000 clones, over 85% seen once. This receptor was obtained from a human donor in good health. The chain couples TRBV5-6 to TRBJ2-5; D not certain. The sequenced sample consisted of Tregs sorted from blood. The CDR3 region is CASSPGPLETQYF. DNA of the CDR3: TGTGCCAGCAGCCCTGGACCTTTGGAGACCCAGTACTTC.